These 21 T cell receptor beta chains came from one sample sequenced in a study of T cells in women clearing cervical HPV infection. Measured with immunoSEQ multiplex PCR; TCRdb has only the in-frame clones, and not every one. The listing records approximately 52,000 clones. Input material: blood buffy coat. Receptors originate from a woman between 18 and 70 years old with a cervical HPV16 infection that either progressed to CIN3+ or cleared (not recorded which).

Notes on this clone: The CDR3 goes on 3 residues after the read ends, and that part is filled in from the germline J gene. The chain is built from TRBV19 and TRBJ1-5; maybe TRBD1 (6 bases). The germline V and J ends were trimmed by 7 bases and 5 bases, with 18 bases remaining between them. The length of the CDR3 is 15 residues. From germline, CDR1 is LNHDA and CDR2 SQIVND (reference sequence). The chain's CDR3 is CASNDPRGSYQPQHF. The part of the CDR3 DNA that was read is TGTGCCAGTAATGACCCCAGGGGCTCTTATCAGCCC. The full variable domain, with the rest looked up from reference TRBV19 and TRBJ1-5, is DGGITQSPKYLFRKEGQNVTLSCEQNLNHDAMYWYRQDPGQGLRLIYYSQIVNDFQKGDIAEGYSVSREKKESFPLTVTSAQKNPTAFYLCASNDPRGSYQPQHFGDGTRLSIL.

A remark on this clone: Sequencing ends 3 residues short of the CDR3 end; the germline J gene provides the rest. This sequence joins TRBV5-6 and TRBJ2-7; D unresolved. The CDR3 has 11 amino acids. V was cut by 0 bases and J by 6 bases, with 4 bases left in between. From germline, CDR1 is SGHDT and CDR2 YYEEEE. CDR3 amino acids: CASSLAGEQYF. The CDR3 bases that were read are TGTGCCAGCAGCTTGGCGGGCGAG.

A remark on this clone: The DNA ends 3 residues before the CDR3 does, and the rest of the CDR3 is filled in from the germline J gene. This chain connects TRBV6-2 or TRBV6-3 to TRBJ2-7, with 12 bases fitting TRBD2. With 5 bases clipped from V and 6 bases from J, the junction kept 2 bases outside the gene matches. Germline assignment: CDR1 MNHEY and CDR2 SVGEGT. The CDR3 loop spans 13 amino acids. CDR3 bases read: TGTGCCAGCAGTCTGACTAGCGGGGGCGAG. This translates into CASSLTSGGE. The complete CDR3 reads CASSLTSGGEQYF.

In regard to this clone: The sequenced fragment ends 3 residues before the CDR3 boundary, so the rest is inferred from the germline J gene. The chain links TRBV18 to TRBJ1-3; 7 nucleotides line up with TRBD1. V was pared by 1 base and J by 2 bases, with 5 bases of the junction left unmatched. CDR1 KGHSH and CDR2 LQKENI come from the germline V gene. The length of the CDR3 is 16 residues. The CDR3 DNA, read in part, is TGTGCCAGCTCACCACAGGTTGACAGGGCTGGAAACACC. Translating it yields CASSPQVDRAGNT. The complete CDR3 reads CASSPQVDRAGNTIYF.

Turning to this clone: The CDR3 is cut off 3 residues early in the read; its end comes from the germline J gene. This chain connects TRBV20-1 to TRBJ2-6, with unresolved D. V dropped 0 bases and J dropped 4 bases, with 10 bases sitting between them. Germline V lookup: CDR1 DFQATT, CDR2 SNEGSKA (reference sequence). The CDR3 has 15 amino acids. The DNA read from the CDR3 is TGCAGTGCTAGAGATCGTCAGGCCGGGGCCAACGTC. Residues: CSARDRQAGANV. The CDR3 in full is CSARDRQAGANVLTF.

On this clone itself: One junction end disagrees with the germline gene, perhaps due to a read error. With the read ending 3 residues before the CDR3 end, the germline J gene is used to fill in that end. V gene TRBV7-2 combines with J gene TRBJ2-3; 7 bases line up with TRBD1. CDR3 length: 14 residues. The germline V gene encodes CDR1 SGHTA and CDR2 FQGNSA. CDR3 DNA, as far as it was read: TGTGCCAGCAACTTACAGGGGAGCACAGATACG. Protein: CASNLQGSTDT. The full CDR3 protein is CASNLQGSTDTQYF.

Points on this clone: The read gets to within 3 residues of the CDR3 end, and the germline J gene fills in the rest. V usage is TRBV5-8 and J usage is TRBJ2-5, with 9 positions matching TRBD1. Trimming at V came to 3 bases and at J to 1 base, leaving 1 base not matched to a gene. This CDR3 spans 14 amino acids. Per germline, CDR1 SGHTS and CDR2 YDEGEE. The chain's CDR3 is CASSSGQGQETQYF. The sequenced part of the CDR3 DNA is TGTGCCAGCAGCTCGGGACAGGGCCAAGAGACC.

Of note for this clone: A read error may account for a junction end that differs from germline. Read coverage stops 3 residues before the CDR3 terminus; the germline J gene supplies the remainder. The rearrangement joins TRBV30 to TRBJ1-3, with a weak D call TRBD1 (6 bases). The germline CDR1 and CDR2 sequences are GTSNPN and SVGIG (reference sequence). The CDR3 extends over 17 amino acids. The CDR3 region is CAWSVHFGQPPGDTIYF. The DNA read from the CDR3 is TGTGCCTGGAGTGTTCACTTCGGACAGCCTCCTGGAGACACC.

With regard to this clone: Read sequence stops 3 residues before the CDR3 end, and the germline J gene provides the missing end. The V and J genes are TRBV7-2 and TRBJ2-3; D gene ambiguous. Germline values: CDR1 SGHTA, CDR2 FQGNSA. CDR3 length equals 12 residues. The CDR3 is CASSLLRTTQYF. The DNA read from the CDR3 is TGTGCCAGCAGCCTACTTCGAACGACG.

On this clone itself: Read coverage stops 3 residues before the CDR3 terminus; the germline J gene supplies the remainder. V and J are TRBV7-9 and TRBJ1-2; maybe TRBD1 (5 bases). CDR1 is SEHNR, CDR2 FQNEAQ, per germline (reference sequence). The CDR3 covers 14 residues. The part of the CDR3 DNA that was read is TGTGCCAGCAGCTTAGCCGGGGGGTCGGGAGGC. Its protein product is CASSLAGGSGG. The complete CDR3 sequence is CASSLAGGSGGYTF.

A remark on this clone: The read ends 3 residues before the CDR3 terminus; that terminus is restored from the germline J gene. V gene TRBV18 combines with J gene TRBJ2-7; possibly TRBD1 for D (5 bases). This CDR3 contains 14 residues. Germline values: CDR1 KGHSH, CDR2 LQKENI. The V and J ends lost 4 bases and 6 bases respectively, with 16 bases between them. Incomplete CDR3 DNA: TGTGCCAGCTCACTCTCCCAGGGTAATGGCGAG. Protein sequence: CASSLSQGNGE. The whole CDR3 sequence reads CASSLSQGNGEQYF.

Worth noting for this clone: The junction departs from the called germline gene at one end, perhaps through a read error. The read stops 3 residues short of the end of the CDR3; the missing end is completed from the germline J gene. The rearrangement joins TRBV7-8 to TRBJ1-2; D may be TRBD1 (5 bases). This CDR3 comprises 17 residues. Germline V gene lookup returns CDR1 SGHVS and CDR2 FQNEAQ. The CDR3 protein is CASSSRQPRRHNYDYTF. Incomplete CDR3 DNA: TGTGCCAGCAGCTCGCGACAGCCCCGACGCCATAACTATGAC.

On this clone: The read ends 3 residues before the CDR3 terminus; that terminus is restored from the germline J gene. This sequence joins TRBV20-1 and TRBJ2-2; 7 nucleotides agree with TRBD2. Germline trimming cut 6 bases from V and 4 bases from J; bases unmatched to any gene: 5. The CDR3 consists of 13 residues. In germline, CDR1 is DFQATT, CDR2 SNEGSKA (reference sequence). CDR3 loop: CSATGGATGELFF. The DNA read from the CDR3 is TGCAGTGCAACGGGGGGTGCCACCGGGGAG.

Turning to this clone: Read data end 3 residues before the CDR3 end; the end is taken from the germline J gene. The chain couples TRBV28 to TRBJ2-3; 10 bases align to TRBD2. V shed 3 bases and J 6 bases; nucleotides not matched to a gene: 18. The germline V gene has CDR1 MDHEN and CDR2 SYDVKM. The CDR3 extends over 19 amino acids. The DNA read from the CDR3 is TGTGCCAGCAGTTTCGTGGGGGGCCTAGCGGGGGTATCTACTGATACG. Protein: CASSFVGGLAGVSTDT. The whole CDR3 protein is CASSFVGGLAGVSTDTQYF.

In regard to this clone: The CDR3 is cut off 3 residues early in the read; its end comes from the germline J gene. This chain links TRBV20-1 with TRBJ1-2; 9 bases are shared with TRBD1. The germline V gene has CDR1 DFQATT and CDR2 SNEGSKA (reference sequence). This CDR3 contains 13 residues. The CDR3 bases that were read are TGCAGTGCTAGACCAGACAGGGGGAGAGGC. Translation gives CSARPDRGRG. Given in full, the CDR3 is CSARPDRGRGYTF.

Worth noting for this clone: The CDR3 end lies 3 residues beyond the end of the read and is filled in from the germline J gene. This chain joins TRBV7-9 and TRBJ1-1; no clear D gene. Germline CDR1 and CDR2: SEHNR and FQNEAQ (reference sequence). The CDR3 sequence is 11 residues long. Between the trimmed V and J ends, which lost 6 bases and 3 bases, there was a span of 5 bases. The sequenced CDR3 bases are TGTGCCAGCAGTCAATACACTGAA. Translated: CASSQYTE. The full CDR3 protein is CASSQYTEAFF. The full variable domain, with the rest looked up from reference TRBV7-9 and TRBJ1-1, is DTGVSQNPRHKITKRGQNVTFRCDPISEHNRLYWYRQTLGQGPEFLTYFQNEAQLEKSRLLSDRFSAERPKGSFSTLEIQRTEQGDSAMYLCASSQYTEAFFGQGTRLTVV.

On this clone itself: The read is 3 residues too short to cover the CDR3 end, so that end is filled in from the germline J gene. This sequence joins TRBV20-1 and TRBJ1-5; tentatively, D is TRBD1 (6 bases). Germline CDR1 is DFQATT and CDR2 is SNEGSKA (reference sequence). Trimming took off 4 bases at V and 3 bases at J, with 10 bases between the two ends. The CDR3 is 13 residues long. The chain's CDR3 is CSATGVFNQPQHF. The DNA read from the CDR3 is TGCAGTGCTACAGGGGTCTTCAATCAGCCC.

For this clone: With the read ending 3 residues before the CDR3 end, the germline J gene is used to fill in that end. The V call is TRBV12-3 or TRBV12-4, the J call TRBJ1-2, with 12 nucleotides matching TRBD1. The CDR3 is made up of 16 amino acids. Losses at the gene ends were 2 bases for V and 4 bases for J; bases not matched to a gene: 5. CDR3 bases read: TGTGCCAGCAGTTTATCAGGGACAGGGGGCGGCTATGGC. It is translated as CASSLSGTGGGYG. The full CDR3 sequence reads CASSLSGTGGGYGYTF.

In terms of frequency, this clone is medium-sized. The read is 3 residues too short to cover the CDR3 end, so that end is filled in from the germline J gene. The chain couples TRBV4-2 to TRBJ2-3; the match to TRBD2 covers 12 bases. The CDR3 is made up of 18 amino acids. V was pared by 1 base and J by 6 bases, with 11 bases of the junction left unmatched. The germline V gene has CDR1 LGHNA and CDR2 YNFKEQ. The covered CDR3 bases are TGTGCCAGCAGCCAAGGACTAGCGGGAGTCGGGTCAAAGGATACG. Protein product: CASSQGLAGVGSKDT. The full-length CDR3 reads as CASSQGLAGVGSKDTQYF.

A remark on this clone: The read terminates 3 residues ahead of where the CDR3 ends, so the germline J gene completes it. The rearrangement uses TRBV7-2 and TRBJ2-3; 10 bases agree with TRBD1. V shed 6 bases and J 3 bases; nucleotides not matched to a gene: 6. The CDR3 loop spans 15 amino acids. Germline V gives CDR1 SGHTA, CDR2 FQGNSA. Here the CDR3 reads CASSFDRGLTDTQYF. Incomplete CDR3 DNA: TGTGCCAGCAGTTTCGACAGGGGGCTAACAGATACG.

CDR3 DNA (partial): TGTGCCAGCAGATCCCTACCCCCATCCTATGGC. Encoded protein: CASRSLPPSYG. The whole CDR3 sequence is CASRSLPPSYGYTF. The chain is built from TRBV28 and TRBJ1-2, with D unclear. The CDR3 end lies 3 residues beyond the end of the read and is filled in from the germline J gene. The CDR3 spans 14 residues. V was pared by 6 bases and J by 4 bases, with 15 bases between. Per germline, CDR1 MDHEN and CDR2 SYDVKM.